This TCR beta chain is from a study of Ad26.COV2.S vaccination and SARS-CoV-2 variants. Study as a whole: In the study, Ad26.COV2.S was injected intramuscularly once, or twice 56 days apart. General study results and limits: Substantial breadth was reported for post-vaccination spike-specific CD8+ and CD4+ T cells. Total responses of T cells may have been underestimated by the analyses of TCR breadth and depth.

Treatment reported: some 20 received Ad26.COV2.S at low or high dose, single or two shots; 5 received placebo; per-sample allocation not given. Collection of samples fell on day 63 after the first vaccine or placebo injection. Based in Boston, the donor was an adult of 18-55 years. The method was immunoSEQ multiplex PCR; TCRdb's version includes in-frame clones alone and lacks a portion of them. The data hold more than 300,000 clones, with 70% to 90% observed a single time. As regards this clone: Its specificity is unknown.

J gave up 7 bases and V 6 bases, and 8 bases lay outside the gene matches. The length of the CDR3 is 14 residues. Germline V gene sequence: CDR1 LNHDA, CDR2 SQIVND (reference sequence). The source is a person between 18 and 59 years old who received the Ad26.COV2.S COVID-19 vaccine or a placebo. The chain carries TRBV19 and TRBJ2-1, with 8 bases identical to TRBD1. Here the sequenced sample was peripheral blood, taken in a trial of Ad26.COV2.S vaccine versus placebo. The CDR3 sequence: CASSVIQGGNEQFF. The DNA for the CDR3 is TGTGCCAGTAGCGTAATACAGGGGGGTAATGAGCAGTTCTTC.